These 15 T cell receptor beta chains came from one sample sequenced in a study of T cells in Graves' hyperthyroidism and ophthalmopathy. Amplification targeted TCR beta CDR3 regions from RNA transcripts. A first-round RT-PCR of the TCR CDR3 used the HTBI primer set. TCRdb independently ran MiXCR on the multiplex PCR reads; one entry per CDR3 protein. The table lists 500,000 to 800,000 distinct CDR3 sequences, 45% of them singletons, with 6.5% to 9% in the top ten. Sequenced: peripheral blood or thyroid tissue (not recorded which). These receptors all come from an adult man with Graves' disease, either hyperthyroidism or ophthalmopathy (not recorded which).

A few counts support this clonotype. The chain combines TRBV19 with TRBJ1-2, with TRBD1 matching over 9 bases. The V and J ends lost 3 bases and 4 bases, in that order; junction bases with no gene match: 12. The CDR3 spans 17 residues. The germline V gene has CDR1 LNHDA and CDR2 SQIVND (reference sequence). CDR3 in DNA: TGTGCCAGTAGTATCGTCACAGGGGGCGCGGAGAGCTATGGCTACACCTTC. It encodes CASSIVTGGAESYGYTF.

The J gene is TRBJ1-2, the V gene TRBV29-1; D is possibly TRBD1 (5 bases). Trimming cost V 5 bases and J 8 bases, with 15 bases left between them. This CDR3 has 12 residues. The V gene's germline CDR1 is SQVTM and CDR2 ANQGSEA. CDR3 in amino acids: CSVSQGIRGYTF. The CDR3 DNA sequence: TGCAGCGTTTCCCAGGGCATTCGAGGCTACACCTTC.

This clonotype has only a few counts. V and J are TRBV7-8 and TRBJ1-5; tentatively, D is TRBD1 (5 bases). V lost 1 base, J lost 1 base, and 17 bases lay in between. This CDR3 spans 18 amino acids. In germline, CDR1 is SGHVS, CDR2 FQNEAQ. This CDR3 is CASSLEWQGDWSNQPQHF. The DNA for the CDR3 is TGTGCCAGCAGCTTAGAGTGGCAGGGAGATTGGAGCAATCAGCCCCAGCATTTT.

J is TRBJ1-3 and V is TRBV12-3 or TRBV12-4; TRBD1 is a possible D gene (6 bases). Trimming took off 5 bases at V and 7 bases at J, with 18 bases between the two ends. This CDR3 spans 15 amino acids. The CDR3 region has the DNA TGTGCCAGCAGTGAACAACAGGGTGGTCTCAACACCATATATTTT. Translating gives CASSEQQGGLNTIYF.

The rearrangement uses TRBV7-9 and TRBJ1-1; 9 positions agree with TRBD1. This CDR3 spans 16 amino acids. V dropped 5 bases and J dropped 1; count of bases not matched to a gene: 8. CDR1 and CDR2 (germline): SEHNR, FQNEAQ (reference sequence). CDR3 coding DNA: TGTGCCAGCAGCCCGAGGGACAGGGTCGCGAACACTGAAGCTTTCTTT. It translates to CASSPRDRVANTEAFF.

The table lists this clonotype with a few counts. V gene TRBV5-1 combines with J gene TRBJ1-4; no clear D. From germline, CDR1 is SGHRS and CDR2 YFSETQ. Between the trimmed V and J ends, which lost 1 base and 4 bases, there was a span of 8 bases. CDR3 length: 14 residues. Here the CDR3 DNA reads TGCGCCAGCAGCTTGAGGACCGATAATGAAAAACTGTTTTTT. This translates into CASSLRTDNEKLFF.

This clonotype has only one observation. The V call is TRBV7-3, the J call TRBJ2-7; D unresolved. The CDR3 is 15 amino acids. Looked up from germline, CDR1 is SGHTA and CDR2 is FQGTGA. The V end was cut by 4 bases, the J end by 0 bases, with 13 bases between. CDR3 sequence (DNA): TGTGCCAGCAGCTCAAATTCGGGTAGCTCCTACGAGCAGTACTTC. This codes for CASSSNSGSSYEQYF.

J is TRBJ1-6 and V is TRBV11-1, with D unresolved. The CDR3 consists of 16 residues. V lost 5 bases, J lost 0 bases, and 11 bases lay in between. Germline CDR1 and CDR2: SGHAT and FQDESV (reference sequence). This CDR3 reads CASSNDGSSYNSPLHF. CDR3 coding DNA: TGTGCCAGCAGCAACGACGGCAGCTCCTATAATTCACCCCTCCACTTT.

V and J are TRBV10-3 and TRBJ1-2; D is unresolved. CDR3 length: 11 residues. CDR1 is ENHRY, CDR2 SYGVKD, per germline. The CDR3 DNA follows: TGTGTCAGCAGATCAGTCGGAGGCTACACCTTC. Amino acid sequence: CVSRSVGGYTF.

The chain carries TRBV7-9 and TRBJ2-7, with D tentatively TRBD1 or TRBD2 (5 bases each). The length of the CDR3 is 15 residues. Between the trimmed V and J ends, which lost 6 bases and 0 bases, there was a span of 15 bases. In germline, CDR1 is SEHNR, CDR2 FQNEAQ (reference sequence). CDR3 amino acids: CASSSRDGFSYEQYF. The CDR3, as DNA: TGTGCCAGCAGTTCCCGGGACGGATTCTCCTACGAGCAGTACTTC.

V is TRBV29-1 and J is TRBJ1-1, with 8 bases fitting TRBD1. The CDR3 runs to 11 residues. Germline V gives CDR1 SQVTM, CDR2 ANQGSEA. With 8 bases clipped from V and 7 bases from J, the junction kept 6 bases outside the gene matches. CDR3 in amino acids: CSLAGQGEAFF. In DNA, the CDR3 is TGCAGCTTAGCCGGACAGGGTGAAGCTTTCTTT.

This clonotype was observed at least ten times. The rearrangement uses TRBV29-1 and TRBJ1-1, with D perhaps TRBD1 (6 bases). V was shortened by 7 bases and J by 4 bases, with 16 bases between the two germline ends. Germline CDR1 and CDR2: SQVTM and ANQGSEA. This CDR3 region has 13 residues. Written as DNA, the CDR3 is TGCAGCGAGTCAAGGGGGGCGGGCACTGAAGCTTTCTTT. Protein sequence: CSESRGAGTEAFF.

A few counts support this clonotype. The chain employs TRBV9 and TRBJ1-5; TRBD1 agrees at 9 bases. Germline loops: CDR1 SGDLS, CDR2 YYNGEE. The CDR3 is made up of 15 amino acids. The J segment lost 5 bases and the V segment lost 3 bases, leaving 6 bases of the junction unmatched. The CDR3 loop is CASSETGGAHQPQHF. Written as DNA, the CDR3 is TGTGCCAGCAGCGAGACAGGGGGTGCCCATCAGCCCCAGCATTTT. The variable domain in full, completed from reference TRBV9 and TRBJ1-5, reads DSGVTQTPKHLITATGQRVTLRCSPRSGDLSVYWYQQSLDQGLQFLIQYYNGEERAKGNILERFSAQQFPDLHSELNLSSLELGDSALYFCASSETGGAHQPQHFGDGTRLSIL.

The count of this clonotype is one. As DNA, the CDR3 is TGTGCCAGCACCCTAGAGGGGAGTAAAAGTGCGTACGAGCAGTACTTC. It encodes CASTLEGSKSAYEQYF. The gene calls are TRBV7-9 and TRBJ2-7, with D perhaps TRBD1 or TRBD2 (5 bases each). V lost 7 bases to trimming and J lost 4 bases, with 23 bases between them. The CDR3 has 16 amino acids. Germline CDR1 and CDR2: SEHNR and FQNEAQ (reference sequence).

The chain links TRBV5-4 to TRBJ1-6, with 9 bases fitting TRBD1. The ends lost 0 bases at V and 13 bases at J; junction bases unmatched: 8. CDR1 is SGHNT, CDR2 YYREEE, per germline (reference sequence). This CDR3 spans 15 amino acids. CDR3 DNA: TGTGCCAGCAGCTTGGGGGGGACAGGGTCTGCGCCCCTCCACTTT. Its protein is CASSLGGTGSAPLHF.